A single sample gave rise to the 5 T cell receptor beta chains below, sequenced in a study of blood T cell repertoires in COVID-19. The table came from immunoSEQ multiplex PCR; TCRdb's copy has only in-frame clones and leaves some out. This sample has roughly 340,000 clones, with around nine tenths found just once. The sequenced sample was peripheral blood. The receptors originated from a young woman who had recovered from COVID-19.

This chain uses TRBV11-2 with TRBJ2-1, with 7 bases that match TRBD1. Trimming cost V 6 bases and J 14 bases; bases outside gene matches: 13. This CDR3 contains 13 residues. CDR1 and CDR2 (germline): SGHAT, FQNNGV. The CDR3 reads CASRFTGDPFEFF. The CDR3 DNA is TGTGCCAGCAGGTTTACAGGGGACCCCTTCGAGTTCTTC.

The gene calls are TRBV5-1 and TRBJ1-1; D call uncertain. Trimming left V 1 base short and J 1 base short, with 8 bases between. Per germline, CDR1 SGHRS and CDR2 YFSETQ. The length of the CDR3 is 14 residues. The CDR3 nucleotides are TGCGCCAGCAGCTTGTTTTCGGGGAACACTGAAGCTTTCTTT. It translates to CASSLFSGNTEAFF.

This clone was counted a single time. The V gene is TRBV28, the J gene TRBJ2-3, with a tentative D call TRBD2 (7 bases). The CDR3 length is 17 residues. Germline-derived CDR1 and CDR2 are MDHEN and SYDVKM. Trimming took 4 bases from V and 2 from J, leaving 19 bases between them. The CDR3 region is CASSSLGRGVITDTQYF. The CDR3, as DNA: TGTGCCAGCAGTTCGTTAGGGAGGGGGGTTATCACAGATACGCAGTATTTT.

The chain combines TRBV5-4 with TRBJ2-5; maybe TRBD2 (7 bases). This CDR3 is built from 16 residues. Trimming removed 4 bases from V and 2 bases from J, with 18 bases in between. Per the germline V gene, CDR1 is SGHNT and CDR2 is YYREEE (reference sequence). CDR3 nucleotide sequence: TGTGCCAGCAGCCCCGTCGCGGGGGCGTCGCAAGAGACCCAGTACTTC. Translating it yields CASSPVAGASQETQYF.

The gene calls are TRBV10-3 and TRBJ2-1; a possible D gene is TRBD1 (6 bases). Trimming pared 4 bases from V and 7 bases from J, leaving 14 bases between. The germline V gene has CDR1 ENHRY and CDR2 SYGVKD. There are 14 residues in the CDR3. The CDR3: CAISARTVKNEQFF. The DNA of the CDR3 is TGTGCCATCAGTGCGCGGACAGTAAAAAATGAGCAGTTCTTC.